Listed below are T cell receptor beta chains from one sample, sequenced in a study of glioma-infiltrating T cells. TCRdb re-derived calls from the multiplex PCR reads in MiXCR, one entry per CDR3 protein. The sample includes about 140,000 distinct CDR3 sequences, about two fifths of them seen just once. Sequencing used glioma tissue, nonneoplastic brain tissue, or PBMCs (not recorded which). The receptor source for this set is a human donor with low-grade glioma or glioblastoma, undergoing nonglioma brain surgery, or in good health (not recorded which). The CDR3 runs from the conserved cysteine through the conserved F or W. The order of the fields is clone size, V gene, D gene, J gene, CDR3 DNA, CDR3 protein. D genes are given only for firm matches. Clone size appears in some rows only: once, few, many, or a class for an expanded clone.

.,TRBV6-1,TRBD2,TRBJ2-7,TGTGCCAGCAGTGAAGGCGGGAGACTTTACGAGCAGTACTTC,CASSEGGRLYEQYF
.,TRBV10-3,.,TRBJ1-1,TGTGCCACCACACTCGGTGGGAACACTGAAGCTTTCTTT,CATTLGGNTEAFF
few,TRBV27,.,TRBJ1-6,TGTGCCAGCTCAACTCGGGGCGAATACTCACCCCTCCACTTT,CASSTRGEYSPLHF
.,TRBV5-4,.,TRBJ2-1,TGTGCCAGCAGCCCCGAACACTCCGTCGAGCAGTTCTTC,CASSPEHSVEQFF
few,TRBV19,.,TRBJ1-2,TGTGCCAGTAGAAGGACAGACGTTGGCTACACCTTC,CASRRTDVGYTF
.,TRBV5-4,.,TRBJ2-1,TGTGCCAGCAGCTCCCAGGGTTTACTCTACAATGAGCAGTTCTTC,CASSSQGLLYNEQFF
.,TRBV20-1,.,TRBJ2-7,TGCAGTGCTAGCGGGCACACCAATGAGCAGTACTTC,CSASGHTNEQYF
.,TRBV25-1,.,TRBJ2-5,TGTGCCAGCAGTTCAAACCAGGGAAAGACCCAGTACTTC,CASSSNQGKTQYF
many,TRBV6-1,.,TRBJ2-7,TGTGCCAGCAGGACAGCGGACACCTACGAGCAGTACTTC,CASRTADTYEQYF
.,TRBV6-2/TRBV6-3,.,TRBJ1-6,TGTGCCAGCAGAGGAGATTCACCCCTCCACTTT,CASRGDSPLHF
.,TRBV6-5,.,TRBJ2-7,TGTGCCAGCAGTTGGGTACCCCTGGAGCAGCACTTC,CASSWVPLEQHF
.,TRBV7-9,TRBD1,TRBJ2-7,TGTGCCAGCAGCGTCGGGACAGGGAGCTCCTACGAGCAGTACTTC,CASSVGTGSSYEQYF
few,TRBV15,.,TRBJ2-5,TGTGCCACCAGCAGATATCCCCAGGTGGAGACCCAGTACTTC,CATSRYPQVETQYF